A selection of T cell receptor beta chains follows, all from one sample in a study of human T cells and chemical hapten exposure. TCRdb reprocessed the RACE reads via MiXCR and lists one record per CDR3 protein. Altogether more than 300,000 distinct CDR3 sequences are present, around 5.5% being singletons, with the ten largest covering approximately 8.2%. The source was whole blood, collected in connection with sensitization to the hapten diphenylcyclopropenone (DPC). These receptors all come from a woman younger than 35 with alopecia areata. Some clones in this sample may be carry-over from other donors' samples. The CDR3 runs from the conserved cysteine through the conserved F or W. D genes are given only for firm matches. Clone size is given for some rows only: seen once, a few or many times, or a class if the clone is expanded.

TGTGCCAGCAGCTTATCCGGTCTCATCACAGATACGCAGTATTTT,CASSLSGLITDTQYF,NA,many,15,TRBV7-2,TRBJ2-3
TGTGCCAGCAGCTTAGGACCCTTGCGGGGGGCAGGCAATGAGCAGTTCTTC,CASSLGPLRGAGNEQFF,TRBD2,many,17,TRBV7-9,TRBJ2-1
TGTGCCAGCAGTGCGCAGGGGGGGCGTCAGCCCCAGCATTTT,CASSAQGGRQPQHF,TRBD1,NA,14,TRBV12-3/TRBV12-4,TRBJ1-5
TGTGCCAGCATCCAGTGGCCGGGAGAGTTCCCTGAAGCTTTCTTT,CASIQWPGEFPEAFF,NA,few,15,TRBV7-9,TRBJ1-1
TGTGCCAGCAGCCCGGGACCGGGACCTGAAAAACTGTTTTTT,CASSPGPGPEKLFF,NA,few,14,TRBV3-1,TRBJ1-4
TGTGCCAGCAGAGGAATTAGCGGGGAGAGCACAGATACGCAGTATTTT,CASRGISGESTDTQYF,TRBD2,many,16,TRBV7-2,TRBJ2-3
TGCAGCGTTGGGCAGGCGTCTTCTGGGGCCAACGTCCTGACTTTC,CSVGQASSGANVLTF,NA,NA,15,TRBV29-1,TRBJ2-6
TGTGCCAGCACCTACCAGGGGGCTGGCGAGCAGTACTTC,CASTYQGAGEQYF,TRBD1,many,13,TRBV7-9,TRBJ2-7
TGTGCCAGCAGCTTGGGACAGGGTTTGCGGAACTCACCCCTCCACTTT,CASSLGQGLRNSPLHF,TRBD1,few,16,TRBV7-8,TRBJ1-6
TGTGCCAGCAGTCGTCGGACGAGTCTCTCTTACGAGCAGTACTTC,CASSRRTSLSYEQYF,NA,many,15,TRBV12-3/TRBV12-4,TRBJ2-7
TGCAGTGCTAGAGCCCCAGCCACAGATACGCAGTATTTT,CSARAPATDTQYF,NA,few,13,TRBV20-1,TRBJ2-3
TGTGCCAGCAGTCTCGGGACTTCCCCACCCCAGCATTTT,CASSLGTSPPQHF,NA,many,13,TRBV12-3/TRBV12-4,TRBJ1-5
TGTGCCAGCAGTTTACGTGGCGGGGGGGCAAACGGGGAGCTGTTTTTT,CASSLRGGGANGELFF,TRBD2,few,16,TRBV27,TRBJ2-2
TGTGCCAGCAGTTACTCAATAGGCTATGGCTACACCTTC,CASSYSIGYGYTF,NA,few,13,TRBV6-5,TRBJ1-2
TGTGCCAGCAGCTTCGAACCGGGACAGGGGCCCACAGATACGCAGTATTTT,CASSFEPGQGPTDTQYF,TRBD1,few,17,TRBV7-9,TRBJ2-3
TGTGCCAGCAGTCGGAGCGGGGGGCTCCTCACAGATACGCAGTATTTT,CASSRSGGLLTDTQYF,TRBD2,few,16,TRBV6-5,TRBJ2-3
TGTGCCAGCAGCTTCAGTCGGGTCAGCCTAAGCCTTAATAATTCACCCCTCCACTTT,CASSFSRVSLSLNNSPLHF,NA,many,19,TRBV7-2,TRBJ1-6
TGTGCCAGCACCGCGACCGGTACGCAGTATTTT,CASTATGTQYF,NA,few,11,TRBV5-4,TRBJ2-3
TGTGCCAGCAGCGTAGCCTCCGGACAGGGGTCGGCACCCCTCCACTTT,CASSVASGQGSAPLHF,TRBD1,many,16,TRBV9,TRBJ1-6
TGTGCCAGCAGCCCTAACCAGTATTTGGGGACGGCTAACACTGAAGCTTTCTTT,CASSPNQYLGTANTEAFF,NA,many,18,TRBV3-1,TRBJ1-1
TGTGCCAGCAGCCAAGACTATGGCGGAAATGAAAAACTGTTTTTT,CASSQDYGGNEKLFF,NA,many,15,TRBV14,TRBJ1-4
TGTGCCAGCAGCCTCGGGACAGGGGGCGCCGGGGGGCAGTACTTC,CASSLGTGGAGGQYF,TRBD1,many,15,TRBV5-6,TRBJ2-7
TGCAGCGTTACCCAGGTAGGGCAGACCTACGAGCAGTACTTC,CSVTQVGQTYEQYF,NA,many,14,TRBV29-1,TRBJ2-7
TGCGCCAGCAGACTTGCGAGCTCCTACAATGAGCAGTTCTTC,CASRLASSYNEQFF,NA,few,14,TRBV5-1,TRBJ2-1
TGTGCCAGCAGCCCCATGGCGGGAAACACTGAAGCTTTCTTT,CASSPMAGNTEAFF,NA,few,14,TRBV11-2,TRBJ1-1
TGTGCCAGCAGCTCCACGGGGACAGGGGCCGATCAGCCCCAGCATTTT,CASSSTGTGADQPQHF,TRBD1,many,16,TRBV7-2,TRBJ1-5
TGTGCCAGCAGCCTCGCGGGGGGGCATGAGCAGTTCTTC,CASSLAGGHEQFF,TRBD2,few,13,TRBV11-3,TRBJ2-1
TGTGCCAGCAGTTTAAAGGGGATCCATGGCTACACCTTC,CASSLKGIHGYTF,NA,few,13,TRBV28,TRBJ1-2
TGTGCCATCAGCGAGACAGGGTGGAAAGAGACCCAGTACTTC,CAISETGWKETQYF,TRBD1,NA,14,TRBV10-3,TRBJ2-5
TGTGCCAGCAGTCGGGCCACCAATCAGCCCCAGCATTTT,CASSRATNQPQHF,NA,NA,13,TRBV6-5,TRBJ1-5
TGTGCCAGGAGGGTAGATCAGTACTTC,CARRVDQYF,NA,many,9,TRBV6-4,TRBJ2-4
TGTGCCACCAGTGATACCGGGACAGTAACGAACACCGGGGAGCTGTTTTTT,CATSDTGTVTNTGELFF,TRBD1,many,17,TRBV24-1,TRBJ2-2
TGTGCCAGCACCCCCGGGGGGGGCTGGTACAATGAGCAGTTCTTC,CASTPGGGWYNEQFF,TRBD2,few,15,TRBV28,TRBJ2-1
TGTGCCAACCCAGCGGGGGGGCTGGGCAATGAGCAGTTCTTC,CANPAGGLGNEQFF,TRBD2,NA,14,TRBV2,TRBJ2-1